The 21 T cell receptor beta chains below all came from one sample that was sequenced in a study of T cell responses to AZD1222 COVID-19 vaccine. Repertoires were generated with immunoSEQ multiplex PCR, while TCRdb's copy carries only in-frame clones and drops some. The sample consists of nearly 110,000 clones, around 91% of them appearing once. Sequenced material: peripheral blood, taken on day 0 of AZD1222 vaccination. The receptors shown here come from an adult in good health.

The chain is built from TRBV6-5 and TRBJ1-3, with D perhaps TRBD1 (5 bases). From germline, CDR1 is MNHEY and CDR2 SVGAGI. V shed 11 bases and J shed 6 bases, with 17 bases lying between them. This CDR3 has 13 residues. In DNA, the CDR3 is TGTGCCGTACATCACGAGGGGAAAAACACCATATATTTT. Its translation: CAVHHEGKNTIYF.

This chain links TRBV6-8 with TRBJ1-3; no reliable D call. The germline V gene has CDR1 MNHGY and CDR2 SAAAGT. V lost 0 bases and J 0 bases, leaving 9 bases between the germline ends. This CDR3 is 16 amino acids long. CDR3 protein: CASSYSSRTSGNTIYF. CDR3 nucleotides: TGTGCCAGCAGTTACTCGAGCAGGACCTCTGGAAACACCATATATTTT.

To note about this clone: At one boundary the junction diverges from the germline segment, which might be a read error. The chain couples TRBV4-3 to TRBJ2-5; 10 nucleotides agree with TRBD1. Germline values: CDR1 LGHNA, CDR2 YSLEER. The CDR3 extends over 13 amino acids. This CDR3 reads CASSQDLGDRGHF. CDR3 DNA: TGCGCCAGCAGCCAAGATCTAGGGGACAGGGGCCACTTC.

J is TRBJ2-5 and V is TRBV5-1; unclear D gene. The CDR3 is made up of 12 amino acids. Germline V lookup: CDR1 SGHRS, CDR2 YFSETQ. V was clipped by 1 base and J by 2 bases, with 3 bases between them. DNA of the CDR3: TGCGCCAGCAGCTTGTTACAAGAGACCCAGTACTTC. This translates into CASSLLQETQYF.

The chain combines TRBV21-1 with TRBJ1-2. TRBV21-1 counts as a pseudogene. The CDR3 runs 12 residues. The CDR3 nucleotides read TGTGCCACCCCTGGGGGTATCTATGGCTACACCTTC. This codes for CATPGGIYGYTF.

V is TRBV3-1 (or the pseudogene TRBV3-2) and J is TRBJ2-3; TRBD2 matches 7 bases. The CDR3 contains 16 residues. Germline CDR1 reads LGHDT; CDR2 reads YNNKEL (reference sequence). Trimming cost V 4 bases and J 1 base; bases outside gene matches: 8. The CDR3 DNA is TGTGCCAGCAGCCCCTTTATTGGGGGGGGCACAGATACGCAGTATTTT. Residues: CASSPFIGGGTDTQYF.

This chain uses TRBV4-2 with TRBJ1-2, with 7 bases aligning to TRBD1. The V gene's germline CDR1 is LGHNA and CDR2 YNFKEQ. With 0 bases clipped from V and 4 bases from J, the junction kept 11 bases outside the gene matches. This CDR3 comprises 17 residues. The CDR3 nucleotides read TGTGCCAGCAGCCAAGAAAAACGCGATTGGACAGGCTATGGCTACACCTTC. It yields the protein CASSQEKRDWTGYGYTF.

V and J are TRBV3-1 (or the pseudogene TRBV3-2) and TRBJ1-1; D is perhaps TRBD1 (6 bases). Germline-derived CDR1 and CDR2 are LGHDT and YNNKEL (reference sequence). V was clipped by 4 bases and J by 0 bases, with 18 bases between them. The CDR3 covers 17 residues. The CDR3 sequence: CASSLTGPGAMNTEAFF. In DNA form, the CDR3 reads TGTGCCAGCAGCCTCACAGGGCCGGGGGCCATGAACACTGAAGCTTTCTTT.

The chain links TRBV3-1 (or the pseudogene TRBV3-2) to TRBJ2-1; 8 bases match TRBD2. Germline V gives CDR1 LGHDT, CDR2 YNNKEL (reference sequence). The CDR3 consists of 15 residues. Trimming took 4 bases from V and 6 from J; bases not matched to a gene: 8. The CDR3 DNA reads TGTGCCAGCAGCCCCCGAGCGGGGGCCTTCAATGAGCAGTTCTTC. Translated, it gives CASSPRAGAFNEQFF.

The chain is built from TRBV19 and TRBJ2-6; either TRBD1 or TRBD2 may fit D (6 bases each). Trimming cost V 3 bases and J 0 bases, with 12 bases left between them. CDR1 LNHDA and CDR2 SQIVND come from the germline V gene (reference sequence). This CDR3 comprises 17 residues. This CDR3 is CASSMSGASSGANVLTF. CDR3 DNA: TGTGCCAGTAGTATGTCGGGGGCGAGCTCTGGGGCCAACGTCCTGACTTTC.

This clone is a singleton in its sample. Here the CDR3 DNA reads TGCGCCAGCAGCTTGGCTAGCGTGAGTAATGAGCAGTTCTTC. Translation: CASSLASVSNEQFF. The chain links TRBV5-1 to TRBJ2-1; weak D call: TRBD2 (6 bases). Germline loops: CDR1 SGHRS, CDR2 YFSETQ. The CDR3 has 14 amino acids. V lost 0 bases to trimming and J lost 7 bases, with 11 bases between them.

The rearrangement links TRBV5-4 to TRBJ1-4, with no clear D. Germline V gene lookup returns CDR1 SGHNT and CDR2 YYREEE (reference sequence). V was pared by 0 bases and J by 4 bases, with 4 bases between. The CDR3 contains 13 residues. The CDR3 sequence: CASSLAGNEKLFF. The CDR3 DNA sequence: TGTGCCAGCAGCTTGGCCGGTAATGAAAAACTGTTTTTT.

The J gene is TRBJ2-1, the V gene TRBV4-1; a weak D match, TRBD1 (5 bases). The CDR3 runs to 16 residues. Per the germline V gene, CDR1 is MGHRA and CDR2 is YSYEKL. V was pared by 2 bases and J by 0 bases, with 11 bases between. CDR3 sequence (DNA): TGCGCCAGCAGCCAATTGGACATCCTCTCCTACAATGAGCAGTTCTTC. It yields the protein CASSQLDILSYNEQFF.

In regard to this clone: Other nucleotide sequences from this sample produce the same CDR3. The chain employs TRBV12-3 or TRBV12-4 and TRBJ1-1; D unresolved. The CDR3 is 11 amino acids. With 6 bases removed from V and 7 bases from J, the gap between germline ends came to 9 bases. In DNA form, the CDR3 reads TGTGCCAGCAGCCTTGGTGGTGAAGCTTTCTTT. This sequence encodes CASSLGGEAFF.

V gene TRBV4-2 combines with J gene TRBJ2-2, with 11 positions matching TRBD2. V was clipped by 2 bases and J by 2 bases; unmatched bases: 4. Germline CDR1 reads LGHNA; CDR2 reads YNFKEQ. CDR3 length: 17 amino acids. The CDR3 region is CASSQSSGGANTGELFF. DNA of the CDR3: TGTGCCAGCAGCCAAAGTAGCGGGGGGGCAAACACCGGGGAGCTGTTTTTT.

This sequence joins TRBV3-1 (or the pseudogene TRBV3-2) and TRBJ2-2; D not resolved. The V and J ends lost 4 bases and 9 bases respectively, with 12 bases between them. CDR1 is LGHDT and CDR2 is YNNKEL in the germline V gene (reference sequence). This CDR3 contains 13 residues. The CDR3 coding sequence is TGTGCCAGCAGCCCCCTCGGGTGGCGGGAGCTGTTTTTT. Translated: CASSPLGWRELFF.

The J gene is TRBJ2-7, the V gene TRBV5-1; 9 bases are a match to TRBD1. Trimming removed 5 bases from V and 1 base from J; junction bases left unmatched: 4. Germline CDR1 reads SGHRS; CDR2 reads YFSETQ. This CDR3 has 14 residues. CDR3 sequence reads: CASSSGTGSYEQYF. CDR3 nucleotides: TGCGCCAGCAGTTCCGGGACAGGGTCCTACGAGCAGTACTTC.

This clone appeared a single time. The chain combines TRBV29-1 with TRBJ1-4, with D unresolved. This CDR3 has 14 residues. V gave up 6 bases and J gave up 0 bases, with 11 bases separating them. CDR1 is SQVTM and CDR2 is ANQGSEA in the germline V gene. The CDR3 sequence: CSVLRGATNEKLFF. The DNA for the CDR3 is TGCAGCGTGCTCCGAGGTGCAACTAATGAAAAACTGTTTTTT.

This chain links TRBV30 with TRBJ2-7, with D unresolved. The CDR3 consists of 12 residues. Germline CDR1 is GTSNPN and CDR2 is SVGIG (reference sequence). Trimming stripped 2 bases from V and 3 bases from J, with 8 bases between. This CDR3 is CAWSLQVYEQYF. In DNA form, the CDR3 reads TGTGCCTGGAGTCTCCAGGTCTACGAGCAGTACTTC.

V gene TRBV6-5 combines with J gene TRBJ2-1, with D perhaps TRBD2 (5 bases). The CDR3 runs 16 residues. Germline values: CDR1 MNHEY, CDR2 SVGAGI. Trimming took 0 bases from V and 4 from J, leaving 13 bases between them. The DNA of the CDR3 is TGTGCCAGCAGTTACTCGTCGGGGATTGGGTACAATGAGCAGTTCTTC. Translating it yields CASSYSSGIGYNEQFF.

This clone was detected only a few times. The chain is built from TRBV12-2 and TRBJ1-1. TRBV12-2 is shown as a pseudogene. This CDR3 has 15 amino acids. CDR3 bases: TGTGCAAGTCGCTTACGACGGCCCCCGAACACTGAAGCTTTCTTT. Translating gives CASRLRRPPNTEAFF.